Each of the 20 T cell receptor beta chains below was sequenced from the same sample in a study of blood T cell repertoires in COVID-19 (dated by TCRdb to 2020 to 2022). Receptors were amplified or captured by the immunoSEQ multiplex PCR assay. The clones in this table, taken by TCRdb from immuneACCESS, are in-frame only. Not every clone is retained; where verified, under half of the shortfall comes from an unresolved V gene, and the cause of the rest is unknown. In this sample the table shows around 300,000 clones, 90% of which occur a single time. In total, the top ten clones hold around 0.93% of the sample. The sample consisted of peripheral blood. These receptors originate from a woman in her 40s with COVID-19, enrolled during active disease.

The chain's CDR3 is CASSRPGQGFFYTF. CDR3 nucleotides: TGTGCCAGCAGCAGACCGGGACAGGGGTTCTTCTACACCTTC. The V and J genes are TRBV3-1 (or the pseudogene TRBV3-2) and TRBJ1-2, with TRBD1 identical over 10 bases. This CDR3 spans 14 amino acids. The germline CDR1 and CDR2 sequences are LGHDT and YNNKEL (reference sequence). V lost 5 bases, J lost 10 bases, and 10 bases stayed unmatched.

CDR3 nucleotide sequence: TGTGCCAGCAGCGTAGCCGGCGGGACCTCTCTTCTCGAGACCCAGTACTTC. Translation: CASSVAGGTSLLETQYF. The chain recombines TRBV9 with TRBJ2-5; possible D gene TRBD2, 6 bases. Germline CDR1 SGDLS, CDR2 YYNGEE. Trimming cost V 0 bases and J 5 bases, with 20 bases left between them. CDR3 size: 17 residues.

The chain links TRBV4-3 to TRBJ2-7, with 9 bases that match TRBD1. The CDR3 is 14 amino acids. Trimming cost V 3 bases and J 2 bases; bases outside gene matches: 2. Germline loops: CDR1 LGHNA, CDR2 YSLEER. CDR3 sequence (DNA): TGCGCCAGCAGCCATGGGACAGGGACCTACGAGCAGTACTTC. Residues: CASSHGTGTYEQYF.

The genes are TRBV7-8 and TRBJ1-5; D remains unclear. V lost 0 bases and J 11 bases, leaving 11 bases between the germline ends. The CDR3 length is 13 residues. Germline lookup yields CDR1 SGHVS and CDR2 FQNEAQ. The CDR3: CASSLAVGSAQHF. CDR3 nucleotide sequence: TGTGCCAGCAGCTTAGCGGTGGGCTCTGCCCAGCATTTT.

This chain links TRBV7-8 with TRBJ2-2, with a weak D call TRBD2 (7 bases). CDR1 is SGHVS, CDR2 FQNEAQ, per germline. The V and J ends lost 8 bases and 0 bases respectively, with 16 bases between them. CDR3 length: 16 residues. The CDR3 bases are TGTGCCAGCCTCAGGGGAGGGAACGCGAACACCGGGGAGCTGTTTTTT. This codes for CASLRGGNANTGELFF.

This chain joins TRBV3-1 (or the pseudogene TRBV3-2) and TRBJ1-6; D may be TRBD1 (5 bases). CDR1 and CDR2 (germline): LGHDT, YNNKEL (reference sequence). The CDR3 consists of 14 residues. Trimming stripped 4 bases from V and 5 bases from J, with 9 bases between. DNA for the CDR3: TGTGCCAGCAGCCGGGGCGCAGATAATTCACCCCTCCACTTT. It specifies CASSRGADNSPLHF.

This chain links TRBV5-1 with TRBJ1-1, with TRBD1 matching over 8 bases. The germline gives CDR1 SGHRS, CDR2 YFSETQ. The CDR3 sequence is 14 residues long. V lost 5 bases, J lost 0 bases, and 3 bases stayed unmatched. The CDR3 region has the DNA TGCGCCAGCAGGCGGACAGGGCTGAACACTGAAGCTTTCTTT. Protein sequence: CASRRTGLNTEAFF.

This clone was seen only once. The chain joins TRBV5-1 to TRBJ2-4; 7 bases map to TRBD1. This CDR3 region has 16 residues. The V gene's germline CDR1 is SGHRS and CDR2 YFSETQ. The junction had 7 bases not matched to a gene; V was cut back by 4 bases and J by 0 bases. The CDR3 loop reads CASSRGQRLAKNIQYF. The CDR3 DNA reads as TGCGCCAGCAGCCGGGGACAGAGATTAGCCAAAAACATTCAGTACTTC.

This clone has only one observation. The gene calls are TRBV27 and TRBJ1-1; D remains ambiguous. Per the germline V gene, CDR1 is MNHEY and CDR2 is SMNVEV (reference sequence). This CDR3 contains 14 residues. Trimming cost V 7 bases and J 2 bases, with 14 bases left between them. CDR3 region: CASTLAWPNTEAFF. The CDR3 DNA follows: TGTGCCAGCACCCTAGCGTGGCCTAACACTGAAGCTTTCTTT.

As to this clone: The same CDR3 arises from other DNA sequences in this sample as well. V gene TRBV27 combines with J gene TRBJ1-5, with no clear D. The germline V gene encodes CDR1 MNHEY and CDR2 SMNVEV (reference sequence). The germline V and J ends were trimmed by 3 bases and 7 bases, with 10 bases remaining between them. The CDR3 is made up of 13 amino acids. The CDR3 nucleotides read TGTGCCAGCAGTTTGCGGGTGAACCAGCCCCAGCATTTT. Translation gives CASSLRVNQPQHF.

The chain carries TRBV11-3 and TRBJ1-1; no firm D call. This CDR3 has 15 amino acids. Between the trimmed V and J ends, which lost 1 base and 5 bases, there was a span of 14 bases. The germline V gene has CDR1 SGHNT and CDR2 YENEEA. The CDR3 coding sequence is TGTGCCAGCAGCTTAGGTCTGGGTGCGGGAACTGAAGCTTTCTTT. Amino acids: CASSLGLGAGTEAFF. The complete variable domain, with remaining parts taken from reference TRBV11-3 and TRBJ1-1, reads EAGVVQSPRYKIIEKKQPVAFWCNPISGHNTLYWYLQNLGQGPELLIRYENEEAVDDSQLPKDRFSAERLKGVDSTLKIQPAELGDSAVYLCASSLGLGAGTEAFFGQGTRLTVV.

The CDR3 bases are TGTGCCAGCGCTGTTATAGGGAGTTCCTACGAGCAGTACTTC. Translation gives CASAVIGSSYEQYF. The chain is built from TRBV27 and TRBJ2-7; D might be TRBD2 (5 bases). CDR1 is MNHEY and CDR2 is SMNVEV in the germline V gene (reference sequence). V was pared by 8 bases and J by 1 base, with 15 bases between. The CDR3 is 14 residues long.

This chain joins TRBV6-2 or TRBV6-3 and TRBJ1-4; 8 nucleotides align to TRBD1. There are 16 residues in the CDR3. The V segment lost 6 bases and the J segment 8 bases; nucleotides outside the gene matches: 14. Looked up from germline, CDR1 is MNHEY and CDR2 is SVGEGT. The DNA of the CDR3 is TGTGCCAGCAGCGGACCCAGGACAGGGTTCGGGGAAAAACTGTTTTTT. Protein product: CASSGPRTGFGEKLFF.

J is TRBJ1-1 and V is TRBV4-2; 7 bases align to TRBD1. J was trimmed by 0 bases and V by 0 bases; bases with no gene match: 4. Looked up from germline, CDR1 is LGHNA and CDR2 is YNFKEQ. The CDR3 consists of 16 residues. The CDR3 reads CASSQDPQGVNTEAFF. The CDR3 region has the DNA TGTGCCAGCAGCCAAGATCCCCAGGGGGTGAACACTGAAGCTTTCTTT.

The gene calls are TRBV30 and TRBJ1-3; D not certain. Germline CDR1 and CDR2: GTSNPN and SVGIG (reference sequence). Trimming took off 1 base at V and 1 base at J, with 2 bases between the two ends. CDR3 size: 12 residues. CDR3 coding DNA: TGTGCCTGGAGTGCTTCTGGAAACACCATATATTTT. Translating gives CAWSASGNTIYF. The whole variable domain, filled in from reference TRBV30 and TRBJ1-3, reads SQTIHQWPATLVQPVGSPLSLECTVEGTSNPNLYWYRQAAGRGLQLLFYSVGIGQISSEVPQNLSASRPQDRQFILSSKKLLLSDSGFYLCAWSASGNTIYFGEGSWLTVV.

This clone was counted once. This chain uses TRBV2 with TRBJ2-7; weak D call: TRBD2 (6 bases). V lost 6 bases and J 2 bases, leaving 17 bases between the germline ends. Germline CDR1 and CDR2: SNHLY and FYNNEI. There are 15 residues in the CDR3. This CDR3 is CASRLTGDSAYEQYF. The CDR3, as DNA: TGTGCCAGCAGGCTTACGGGGGACTCAGCCTACGAGCAGTACTTC.

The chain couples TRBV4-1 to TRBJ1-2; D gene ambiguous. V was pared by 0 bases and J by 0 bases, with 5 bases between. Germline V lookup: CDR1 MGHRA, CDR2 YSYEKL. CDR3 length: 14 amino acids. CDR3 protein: CASSQETANYGYTF. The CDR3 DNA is TGCGCCAGCAGCCAAGAAACGGCTAACTATGGCTACACCTTC.

The CDR3 nucleotides are TGTGCCAGCAGTTCGGACAGGGCGGGAGGCTACACCTTC. This gives the protein CASSSDRAGGYTF. V and J are TRBV6-2 or TRBV6-3 and TRBJ1-2; TRBD1 matches 8 bases. This CDR3 spans 13 amino acids. V dropped 4 bases and J dropped 8; count of bases not matched to a gene: 6. The germline V gene has CDR1 MNHEY and CDR2 SVGEGT.

CDR3 sequence: CASSAERTARGGYTF. The DNA of the CDR3 is TGTGCCAGCAGTGCCGAACGGACAGCGAGAGGGGGCTACACCTTC. The V gene is TRBV27, the J gene TRBJ1-2; possible D gene TRBD1, 6 bases. Germline V gene data show CDR1 as MNHEY and CDR2 as SMNVEV (reference sequence). Deletions cut 5 bases from V and 8 bases from J, with 21 bases between. The CDR3 is 15 amino acids.

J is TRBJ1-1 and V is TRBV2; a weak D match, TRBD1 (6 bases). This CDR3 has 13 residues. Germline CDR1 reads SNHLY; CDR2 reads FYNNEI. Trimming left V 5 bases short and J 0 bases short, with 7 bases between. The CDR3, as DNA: TGTGCCAGCAGTAGGGGGTTGAACACTGAAGCTTTCTTT. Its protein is CASSRGLNTEAFF.